These 24 T cell receptor beta chains came from one sample sequenced in a study of T-cell reconstitution after alpha-beta-depleted transplantation in children. Library preparation (for TCRbeta) was performed with unique molecular identifiers. TCRdb independently ran MiXCR on the PCR reads; one entry per CDR3 protein. There are roughly 300,000 distinct CDR3 sequences in the sample; 11% occur only once, and roughly a quarter lies in the top ten. This specimen was peripheral blood, taken 180 days after TCRalphabeta/CD19-depleted stem cell transplant. The source of these receptors is a male patient aged 2-15 years who had a stem cell transplant for chronic granulomatous disease, so the T cells may come from the graft donor.

At least ten counts were recorded for this clonotype. The junction departs from the called germline gene at one end, perhaps through a read error. The genes are TRBV20-1 and TRBJ2-7; tentatively, D is TRBD1 (6 bases). This CDR3 has 13 amino acids. Per the germline V gene, CDR1 is DFQATT and CDR2 is SNEGSKA (reference sequence). CDR3 bases: TGCATTGCTAGAGGGGACACCTCCTACGAGCAGTACTTC. This translates into CIARGDTSYEQYF.

The table lists this clonotype with many counts. V is TRBV5-6 and J is TRBJ2-2; D gene ambiguous. Germline CDR1 and CDR2: SGHDT and YYEEEE. CDR3 length: 16 residues. V was pared by 0 bases and J by 3 bases, with 12 bases between. CDR3 DNA: TGTGCCAGCAGCTTGGTGGACCCCCGGGACACCGGGGAGCTGTTTTTT. Translated: CASSLVDPRDTGELFF.

The sample holds many counts of this clonotype. The chain combines TRBV9 with TRBJ2-1; 13 nucleotides agree with TRBD2. Losses at the gene ends were 4 bases for V and 3 bases for J; bases not matched to a gene: 4. Germline CDR1 and CDR2: SGDLS and YYNGEE. This CDR3 comprises 16 residues. The CDR3 DNA sequence: TGTGCCAGCAGCAGATGGACTAGCGGGGGCTACAATGAGCAGTTCTTC. Residues: CASSRWTSGGYNEQFF.

This clonotype was found many times. The chain uses TRBV28 and TRBJ1-1, with 7 bases identical to TRBD1. V was pared by 8 bases and J by 1 base, with 13 bases of the junction left unmatched. Germline V lookup: CDR1 MDHEN, CDR2 SYDVKM. The CDR3 covers 16 residues. CDR3 DNA sequence: TGTGCCAGCCCGAAATCGACAGGGACGGCGAACACTGAAGCTTTCTTT. Residues: CASPKSTGTANTEAFF.

As for this clonotype: An end of the junction differs from the germline gene, which may be a read error. V is TRBV5-1 and J is TRBJ2-3, with 9 bases fitting TRBD2. This CDR3 has 15 residues. Germline-derived CDR1 and CDR2 are SGHRS and YFSETQ. The CDR3 is CASNLASGDTDTQYF. The CDR3 nucleotides are TGCGCCAGCAACTTGGCTAGCGGGGACACAGATACGCAGTATTTT. Variable domain in full (rest from reference TRBV5-1 and TRBJ2-3): KAGVTQTPRYLIKTRGQQVTLSCSPISGHRSVSWYQQTPGQGLQFLFEYFSETQRNKGNFPGRFSGRQFSNSRSEMNVSTLELGDSALYLCASNLASGDTDTQYFGPGTRLTVL.

About this clonotype itself: A much larger clone is a single base away; this may be a read error. The chain couples TRBV28 to TRBJ2-3, with D unresolved. There are 15 residues in the CDR3. Trimming cost V 1 base and J 6 bases, with 14 bases left between them. Germline CDR1 reads MDHEN; CDR2 reads SYDVKM. The CDR3 bases are TGTGCCAGCAGTTTATCACGAGTACCCGCGGATACGCAGTATTTT. Its translation: CASSLSRVPADTQYF.

This clonotype was counted many times. The chain carries TRBV20-1 and TRBJ2-7; 13 bases fit TRBD2. J lost 0 bases, V lost 6 bases, and 8 bases had no gene match. This CDR3 region has 16 residues. The germline gives CDR1 DFQATT, CDR2 SNEGSKA (reference sequence). The CDR3 sequence: CSALGTSGIPSYEQYF. CDR3 sequence (DNA): TGCAGTGCCCTGGGGACTAGCGGGATCCCCTCCTACGAGCAGTACTTC.

This clonotype came up many times. This chain links TRBV12-3 or TRBV12-4 with TRBJ2-4; D may correspond to TRBD1 or TRBD2 (6 bases each). The V end was cut by 6 bases, the J end by 8 bases, with 11 bases between. The CDR3 extends over 12 amino acids. The CDR3 loop reads CASSPRGDIQYF. The CDR3, as DNA: TGTGCCAGCAGCCCGAGGGGGGACATTCAGTACTTC.

This clonotype was found many times. This rearrangement joins TRBV9 to TRBJ1-2, with no clear D. V was pared by 4 bases and J by 7 bases, with 14 bases between. CDR1 and CDR2 from the germline V gene are SGDLS and YYNGEE. This CDR3 has 13 residues. CDR3 region: CASSPQQASGYTF. The CDR3 coding sequence is TGTGCCAGCAGCCCACAGCAGGCGAGTGGCTACACCTTC. Full variable domain (missing parts from reference TRBV9 and TRBJ1-2): DSGVTQTPKHLITATGQRVTLRCSPRSGDLSVYWYQQSLDQGLQFLIQYYNGEERAKGNILERFSAQQFPDLHSELNLSSLELGDSALYFCASSPQQASGYTFGSGTRLTVV.

This clonotype was counted at least ten times. The chain has TRBV3-1 and TRBJ2-1; tentatively, D is TRBD2 (5 bases). The V and J ends lost 0 bases and 10 bases respectively, with 19 bases between them. Germline CDR1 is LGHDT and CDR2 is YNNKEL (reference sequence). The CDR3 contains 16 residues. CDR3 sequence: CASSQDRLRLPREQFF. The CDR3 DNA reads TGTGCCAGCAGCCAAGATCGTTTAAGACTACCCCGGGAGCAGTTCTTC.

In this sample, this clonotype turned up many times. V usage is TRBV7-2 and J usage is TRBJ2-7, with 8 bases lining up with TRBD2. CDR1 is SGHTA, CDR2 FQGNSA, per germline. Trimming removed 5 bases from V and 0 bases from J; junction bases left unmatched: 9. This CDR3 contains 16 residues. The CDR3 sequence: CASSPDSGGISYEQYF. The CDR3 DNA is TGTGCCAGCAGCCCCGACAGCGGGGGAATCTCCTACGAGCAGTACTTC.

This clonotype appeared many times. The genes are TRBV20-1 and TRBJ2-2; 11 positions match TRBD2. V lost 3 bases and J lost 1; bases outside the gene matches: 4. The CDR3 sequence is 16 residues long. CDR1 DFQATT and CDR2 SNEGSKA come from the germline V gene (reference sequence). The CDR3 coding sequence is TGCAGTGCTAGGTCCGGGACTAGCGGGAACACCGGGGAGCTGTTTTTT. Protein product: CSARSGTSGNTGELFF.

CDR3 sequence: CASSQVADSEQYF. CDR3 coding DNA: TGTGCCAGCAGCCAAGTCGCGGACAGCGAGCAGTACTTC. The chain combines TRBV3-1 with TRBJ2-7; D perhaps matches TRBD1 (6 bases). Germline lookup yields CDR1 LGHDT and CDR2 YNNKEL (reference sequence). This CDR3 spans 13 amino acids. Trimming shortened V by 1 base and J by 6 bases, and 10 bases separated the two germline ends.

In its sample, this clonotype was seen many times. The chain carries TRBV12-3 or TRBV12-4 and TRBJ2-3; possibly TRBD1 for D (5 bases). CDR3 length equals 13 residues. The V end was cut by 6 bases, the J end by 1 base, with 8 bases between. The CDR3 spells CASRPTGTDTQYF. The CDR3 DNA follows: TGTGCCAGCAGACCGACAGGCACAGATACGCAGTATTTT.

As regards this clonotype: This clone may be a read error of a much larger clone one base away. This chain links TRBV5-1 with TRBJ1-2; D gene ambiguous. This CDR3 has 12 residues. Germline V gives CDR1 SGHRS, CDR2 YFSETQ. The CDR3 protein is CASSGEGYGYPF. The CDR3 region has the DNA TGCGCCAGCAGCGGGGAAGGCTATGGCTACCCCTTC.

This clonotype showed up many times. This chain connects TRBV7-3 to TRBJ2-5; no firm D call. The CDR3 length is 15 residues. Germline V gene data show CDR1 as SGHTA and CDR2 as FQGTGA. Trimming took 1 base from V and 1 from J, leaving 10 bases between them. The CDR3: CASSLRGGSQETQYF. In nucleotides, the CDR3 is TGTGCCAGCAGCTTAAGGGGTGGTAGCCAAGAGACCCAGTACTTC.

This clonotype was found many times. The chain links TRBV19 to TRBJ1-2, with D unclear. Germline V gene sequence: CDR1 LNHDA, CDR2 SQIVND (reference sequence). V dropped 3 bases and J dropped 9 bases, with 8 bases sitting between them. The CDR3 covers 11 residues. The CDR3 region is CASSIMGRYTF. The CDR3 coding sequence is TGTGCCAGTAGTATCATGGGTCGCTACACCTTC.

This clonotype was seen repeatedly, ten times or more. The J gene is TRBJ2-5, the V gene TRBV9; 11 bases are a match to TRBD2. V was clipped by 4 bases and J by 2 bases; unmatched bases: 7. Germline V gene data show CDR1 as SGDLS and CDR2 as YYNGEE. This CDR3 comprises 16 residues. DNA of the CDR3: TGTGCCAGCAGCTACGATAGCGGGAGGGTTCAAGAGACCCAGTACTTC. It translates to CASSYDSGRVQETQYF.

This clonotype was detected many times. V is TRBV4-3 and J is TRBJ1-1, with D uncertain. CDR3 length equals 14 residues. The germline V and J ends were trimmed by 4 bases and 0 bases, with 9 bases remaining between them. Germline V lookup: CDR1 LGHNA, CDR2 YSLEER. The CDR3, as DNA: TGCGCCAGCAGCCGGCGACCTATGAACACTGAAGCTTTCTTT. This translates into CASSRRPMNTEAFF.

This clonotype was seen a handful of times. V is TRBV28 and J is TRBJ2-3; D perhaps matches TRBD1 (5 bases). V dropped 5 bases and J dropped 5 bases, with 11 bases sitting between them. Germline CDR1 and CDR2: MDHEN and SYDVKM. This CDR3 has 13 residues. CDR3 sequence (DNA): TGTGCCAGCAGTCTGACAGATCTAGATACGCAGTATTTT. As protein: CASSLTDLDTQYF.

This clonotype was seen repeatedly, ten times or more. The chain combines TRBV29-1 with TRBJ1-1, with D possibly TRBD1 on 6 matching bases. Trimming shortened V by 5 bases and J by 7 bases, and 11 bases separated the two germline ends. The CDR3 spans 11 residues. The germline CDR1 and CDR2 sequences are SQVTM and ANQGSEA. The chain's CDR3 is CSVQGGGEAFF. The CDR3, as DNA: TGCAGCGTTCAAGGGGGGGGTGAAGCTTTCTTT.

The rearrangement joins TRBV7-9 to TRBJ2-3; D ambiguous. The CDR3 sequence is 17 residues long. CDR1 and CDR2 (germline): SEHNR, FQNEAQ (reference sequence). Trimming removed 4 bases at V and 0 bases at J, with 17 bases between. In DNA, the CDR3 is TGTGCCAGCAGCTCCCACCCTTTAGGCTTAAGCACAGATACGCAGTATTTT. Amino acids: CASSSHPLGLSTDTQYF.

The sample holds many counts of this clonotype. The rearrangement joins TRBV5-1 to TRBJ2-1, with a tentative D call TRBD2 (7 bases). The CDR3 has 15 residues. V dropped 0 bases and J dropped 3 bases, with 10 bases sitting between them. Germline V lookup: CDR1 SGHRS, CDR2 YFSETQ. For the CDR3, the DNA is TGCGCCAGCAGCTTGGAGGGGGGGAACTACAATGAGCAGTTCTTC. This codes for CASSLEGGNYNEQFF.

In its sample, this clonotype was seen many times. The chain carries TRBV7-2 and TRBJ2-7; 8 bases are shared with TRBD2. V dropped 7 bases and J dropped 2; count of bases not matched to a gene: 10. The CDR3 is 15 amino acids. Germline V gives CDR1 SGHTA, CDR2 FQGNSA. For the CDR3, the DNA is TGTGCCAGCACCCTCGGCGGGGGGTTGGCCTACGAGCAGTACTTC. Protein product: CASTLGGGLAYEQYF.